The 22 T cell receptor beta chains below come from one sample, sequenced in a study of monozygotic twins with inflammatory bowel disease. TCRdb re-analyzed the 5' RACE reads; it lists each CDR3 protein once, without DNA. This sample's table has some 400,000 distinct CDR3 sequences. The sequenced material came from blood. These receptors came from a human donor with ulcerative colitis or Crohn's disease, or a healthy co-twin of an affected twin (not recorded which).

This chain uses TRBV10-3 with TRBJ2-7. The V gene's germline CDR1 is ENHRY and CDR2 SYGVKD. The CDR3 runs 11 residues. The CDR3 is CAISESFEQYF.

The chain employs TRBV20-1 and TRBJ2-3. From germline, CDR1 is DFQATT and CDR2 SNEGSKA (reference sequence). The CDR3 spans 13 residues. CDR3 loop: CSARNSLTDTQYF.

The rearrangement links TRBV9 to TRBJ2-2. Germline V CDR1 and CDR2: SGDLS, YYNGEE. The CDR3 covers 13 residues. This chain's CDR3 is CASSVNFAGELFF.

The rearrangement links TRBV20-1 to TRBJ2-2; TCRdb designates TRBD1, a call that cannot be tested without DNA. The CDR3 sequence is 14 residues long. Germline V gene lookup returns CDR1 DFQATT and CDR2 SNEGSKA (reference sequence). The CDR3 region is CSAPRDSSAGELFF.

The chain employs TRBV18 and TRBJ2-5; the D gene TCRdb calls, TRBD1, cannot be checked with no DNA. The CDR3 is 15 residues long. Germline V gene lookup returns CDR1 KGHSH and CDR2 LQKENI. The CDR3: CASSPLETAGGTQYF.

CDR3 protein: CAISEGGRTEAFF. The chain employs TRBV10-3 and TRBJ1-1. In germline, CDR1 is ENHRY, CDR2 SYGVKD. The CDR3 contains 13 residues.

The CDR3 reads CASSSRHTTGELFF. The rearrangement uses TRBV11-2 and TRBJ2-2. CDR3 length: 14 residues. Germline V gene lookup returns CDR1 SGHAT and CDR2 FQNNGV.

The V gene is TRBV7-3, the J gene TRBJ2-5; the TCRdb call, TRBD2, lacks DNA for checking. The CDR3 totals 17 residues. Germline V gives CDR1 SGHTA, CDR2 FQGTGA. CDR3 sequence: CASSLIGTSGGQETQYF.

This chain uses TRBV10-3 with TRBJ2-7. The length of the CDR3 is 14 residues. Germline V lookup: CDR1 ENHRY, CDR2 SYGVKD. CDR3 residues: CAITNLDGSYEQYF.

This chain uses TRBV7-7 with TRBJ2-5; TCRdb outputs TRBD1, but without DNA this stays unchecked. Germline CDR1 is SSHAT and CDR2 is FNYEAQ (reference sequence). This CDR3 comprises 16 residues. The CDR3 sequence: CASSLGLGHLQETQYF.

This chain uses TRBV11-2 with TRBJ2-6; the TRBD1 assignment by TCRdb is unverifiable without DNA. The CDR3 runs to 17 residues. The germline V gene encodes CDR1 SGHAT and CDR2 FQNNGV. The CDR3 spells CASSLVRGASGANVLTF.

The rearrangement joins TRBV7-2 to TRBJ2-7; as DNA is missing, the TRBD2 call by TCRdb cannot be tested. The CDR3 contains 14 residues. Germline values: CDR1 SGHTA, CDR2 FQGNSA. The CDR3 protein is CASSTSGGVYEQYF. Based on the CDR3 plus reference TRBV7-2 and TRBJ2-7, the full variable domain is GAGVSQSPSNKVTEKGKDVELRCDPISGHTALYWYRQSLGQGLEFLIYFQGNSAPDKSGLPSDRFSAERTGGSVSTLTIQRTQQEDSAVYLCASSTSGGVYEQYFGPGTRLTVT.

The V and J genes are TRBV7-2 and TRBJ2-1; TCRdb's assignment of TRBD1 cannot be checked, as there is no DNA. The CDR3 is 15 amino acids. Germline CDR1 SGHTA, CDR2 FQGNSA. CDR3 residues: CASSASGTLNNEQFF.

The gene calls are TRBV7-9 and TRBJ2-5. CDR1 and CDR2 (germline): SEHNR, FQNEAQ (reference sequence). This CDR3 comprises 14 residues. The CDR3 here is CASSLGSQAETQYF.

The rearrangement joins TRBV7-9 to TRBJ2-1; TCRdb indicates TRBD2, and absent DNA this call remains unverified. The germline V gene encodes CDR1 SEHNR and CDR2 FQNEAQ (reference sequence). CDR3 length: 15 residues. CDR3 protein: CASSHLGGGPNEQFF. The variable domain in full, completed from reference TRBV7-9 and TRBJ2-1, reads DTGVSQNPRHKITKRGQNVTFRCDPISEHNRLYWYRQTLGQGPEFLTYFQNEAQLEKSRLLSDRFSAERPKGSFSTLEIQRTEQGDSAMYLCASSHLGGGPNEQFFGPGTRLTVL.

The J gene is TRBJ2-5, the V gene TRBV4-2; TCRdb gives TRBD1 as the D gene, but with no DNA this cannot be confirmed. Germline V CDR1 and CDR2: LGHNA, YNFKEQ. CDR3 length equals 15 residues. This CDR3 reads CASSQSRDIQETQYF.

The rearrangement joins TRBV25-1 to TRBJ2-3; TCRdb designates TRBD1, a call that cannot be tested without DNA. The CDR3 totals 15 residues. From germline, CDR1 is MGHDK and CDR2 SYGVNS. CDR3 sequence: CASRDGQANTDTQYF.

The chain recombines TRBV7-9 with TRBJ1-6; TCRdb indicates TRBD1, and absent DNA this call remains unverified. CDR1 is SEHNR, CDR2 FQNEAQ, per germline (reference sequence). This CDR3 comprises 14 residues. The CDR3: CASSPQGKDSPLHF.

The V and J genes are TRBV20-1 and TRBJ2-3; checking the TCRdb D call of TRBD1 is not possible without DNA. From germline, CDR1 is DFQATT and CDR2 SNEGSKA (reference sequence). The CDR3 length is 11 residues. CDR3 sequence: CSALGGDTQYF.

V is TRBV5-1 and J is TRBJ2-4; with no DNA, the TCRdb D assignment of TRBD2 cannot be verified. The CDR3 runs to 15 residues. CDR1 SGHRS and CDR2 YFSETQ come from the germline V gene. The CDR3 sequence is CASSLGRGLENIQYF.

The V and J genes are TRBV24-1 and TRBJ2-7; the D call from TCRdb, TRBD1, cannot be confirmed without DNA. The CDR3 spans 14 residues. Germline CDR1 and CDR2: KGHDR and SFDVKD. CDR3: CATSDSNGNYEQYF.

V usage is TRBV29-1 and J usage is TRBJ2-1; TCRdb's D gene call, TRBD2, goes unchecked for lack of DNA. Germline V gene lookup returns CDR1 SQVTM and CDR2 ANQGSEA. The CDR3 extends over 14 amino acids. CDR3 protein: CSVGLAGGQGEQFF.